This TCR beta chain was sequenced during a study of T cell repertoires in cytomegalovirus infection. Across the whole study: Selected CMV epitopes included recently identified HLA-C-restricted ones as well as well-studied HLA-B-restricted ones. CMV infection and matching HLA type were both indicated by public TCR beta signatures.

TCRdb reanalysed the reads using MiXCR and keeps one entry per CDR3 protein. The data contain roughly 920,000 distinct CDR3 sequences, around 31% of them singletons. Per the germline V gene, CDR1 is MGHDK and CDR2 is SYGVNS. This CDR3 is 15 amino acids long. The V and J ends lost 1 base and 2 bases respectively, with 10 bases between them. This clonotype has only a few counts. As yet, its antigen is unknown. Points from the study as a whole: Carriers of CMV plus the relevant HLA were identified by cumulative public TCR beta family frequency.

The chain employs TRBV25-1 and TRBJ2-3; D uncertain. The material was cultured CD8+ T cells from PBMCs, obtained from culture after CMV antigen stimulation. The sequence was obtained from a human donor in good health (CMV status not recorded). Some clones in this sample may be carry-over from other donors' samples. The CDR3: CASSESGRSTDTQYF. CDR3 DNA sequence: TGTGCCAGCAGTGAATCGGGCAGGTCCACAGATACGCAGTATTTT.